These 2 T cell receptor beta chains were sequenced from one sample in a study of T-cell reconstitution after alpha-beta-depleted transplantation in children. Using unique molecular identifiers, the investigators prepared the TCRbeta library. In TCRdb, the PCR reads were re-called with MiXCR into one record per CDR3 protein. Of around 450,000 distinct CDR3 sequences in the sample, roughly a tenth were seen once. Source: PBMCs, taken before TCRalphabeta/CD19-depleted stem cell transplant. Receptors originate from a child aged 2 to 10 with inherited bone marrow failure, due to receive a stem cell transplant.

This clonotype was detected ten times or more. The chain joins TRBV6-1 to TRBJ2-1, with 7 bases lining up with TRBD2. Germline-derived CDR1 and CDR2 are MNHNS and SASEGT. This CDR3 has 14 amino acids. The J segment lost 2 bases and the V segment lost 8 bases, leaving 6 bases of the junction unmatched. In DNA, the CDR3 is TGTGCCAGCGGCCAGCTAGCGGCCTACAATGAGCAGTTCTTC. Protein product: CASGQLAAYNEQFF.

This clonotype has a count of ten or more. This rearrangement joins TRBV10-3 to TRBJ2-7; weak D call: TRBD1 (6 bases). CDR3 length: 13 residues. V lost 2 bases, J lost 4 bases, and 9 bases lay in between. Germline V gives CDR1 ENHRY, CDR2 SYGVKD. The CDR3 loop is CAISEEQGYEQYF. CDR3 in DNA: TGTGCCATCAGTGAGGAACAGGGTTACGAGCAGTACTTC.